This TCR beta chain originates from a study of blood T cell repertoires in COVID-19. Turning to the study itself: PBMCs, B-cell-depleted T cells, or T cells provided the cDNA or gDNA that made up the material.

Participant age was roughly 18 to 95 years, and participants resided in fewer than 25 US areas. Recovery among Cohort 3 donors was established by two negative PCRs, clearance, or symptom resolution. Germline CDR1 is KGHSH and CDR2 is LQKENI. The ends lost 5 bases at V and 12 bases at J; junction bases unmatched: 5. The CDR3 extends over 12 amino acids. As originally analysed: Amplification from reference gene primers served as the basis for estimated nucleated cell counts. Data came from immunoSEQ multiplex PCR; TCRdb stores just in-frame clones and leaves some out. The V and J calls and clone size come from that table; D and trimming were worked out from the DNA. The sample carries 250,000 to 300,000 clones, about 86% recorded once.

The source of this sequence is a man between 50 and 59 years old who had recovered from COVID-19. The material sequenced was PBMCs or T cells enriched from blood (not recorded which). The chain carries TRBV18 and TRBJ1-5; 9 nucleotides align to TRBD1. The CDR3 DNA sequence: TGTGCCAGCTCATCACAGGGACAGGGCCAGCATTTT. Protein: CASSSQGQGQHF. Filled out from reference TRBV18 and TRBJ1-5, the complete variable domain reads NAGVMQNPRHLVRRRGQEARLRCSPMKGHSHVYWYRQLPEEGLKFMVYLQKENIIDESGMPKERFSAEFPKEGPSILRIQQVVRGDSAAYFCASSSQGQGQHFGDGTRLSIL.